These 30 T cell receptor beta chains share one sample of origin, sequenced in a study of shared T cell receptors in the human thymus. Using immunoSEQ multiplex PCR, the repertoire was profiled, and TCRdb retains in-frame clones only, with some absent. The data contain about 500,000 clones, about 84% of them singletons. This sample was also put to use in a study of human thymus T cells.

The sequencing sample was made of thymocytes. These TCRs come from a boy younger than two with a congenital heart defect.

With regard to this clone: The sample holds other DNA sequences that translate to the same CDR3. CDR3 sequence: CAWRGSSYEQYF. The DNA of the CDR3 is TGTGCCTGGCGCGGTAGTTCCTACGAGCAGTACTTC. The chain employs TRBV30 and TRBJ2-7; D is unresolved. Germline lookup yields CDR1 GTSNPN and CDR2 SVGIG (reference sequence). Trimming cost V 5 bases and J 1 base, with 9 bases left between them. There are 12 residues in the CDR3.

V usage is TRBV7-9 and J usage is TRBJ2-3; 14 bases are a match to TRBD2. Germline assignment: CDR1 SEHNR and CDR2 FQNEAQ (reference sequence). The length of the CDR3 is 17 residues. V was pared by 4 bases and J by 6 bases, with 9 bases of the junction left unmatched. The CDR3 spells CASSSEGLAGDGDTQYF. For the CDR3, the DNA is TGTGCCAGCAGCTCGGAGGGACTAGCGGGAGATGGGGATACGCAGTATTTT.

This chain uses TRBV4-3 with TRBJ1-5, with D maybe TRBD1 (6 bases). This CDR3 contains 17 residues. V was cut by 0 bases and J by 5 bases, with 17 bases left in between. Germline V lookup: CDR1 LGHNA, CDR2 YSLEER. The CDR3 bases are TGCGCCAGCAGCCAAGATTCCTACTGCAGGGGAGATCAGCCCCAGCATTTT. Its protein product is CASSQDSYCRGDQPQHF.

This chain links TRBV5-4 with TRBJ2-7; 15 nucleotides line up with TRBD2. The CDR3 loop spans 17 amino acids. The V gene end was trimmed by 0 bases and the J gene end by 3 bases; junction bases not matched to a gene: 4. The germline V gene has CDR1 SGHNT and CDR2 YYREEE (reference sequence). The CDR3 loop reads CASSLGGLAGGRYEQYF. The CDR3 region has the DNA TGTGCCAGCAGCTTGGGGGGACTAGCGGGAGGTCGCTACGAGCAGTACTTC.

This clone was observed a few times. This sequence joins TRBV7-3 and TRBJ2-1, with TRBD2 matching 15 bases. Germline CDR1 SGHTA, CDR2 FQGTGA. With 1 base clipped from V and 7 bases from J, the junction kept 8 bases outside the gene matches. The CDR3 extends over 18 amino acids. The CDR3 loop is CASSLSGTGTSGGNEQFF. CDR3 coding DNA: TGTGCCAGCAGCTTAAGTGGCACCGGGACTAGCGGGGGGAATGAGCAGTTCTTC.

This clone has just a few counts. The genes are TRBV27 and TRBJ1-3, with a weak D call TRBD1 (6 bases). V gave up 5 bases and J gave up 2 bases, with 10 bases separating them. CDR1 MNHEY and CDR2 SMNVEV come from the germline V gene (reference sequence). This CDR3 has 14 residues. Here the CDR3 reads CASSASGAGNTIYF. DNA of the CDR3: TGTGCCAGCAGTGCTTCAGGGGCTGGAAACACCATATATTTT.

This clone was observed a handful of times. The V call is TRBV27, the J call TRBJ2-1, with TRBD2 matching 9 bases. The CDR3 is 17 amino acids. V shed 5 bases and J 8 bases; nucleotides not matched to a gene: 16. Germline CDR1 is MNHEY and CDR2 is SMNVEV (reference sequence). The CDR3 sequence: CASSPQAGGPLLDEQFF. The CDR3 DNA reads TGTGCCAGCAGTCCCCAGGCGGGAGGGCCGCTTCTGGATGAGCAGTTCTTC.

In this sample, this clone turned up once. The CDR3 DNA follows: TGTGCCAGCAGGGGCAGGACAGGGGGCGGTGAAGCTTTCTTT. Amino acid sequence: CASRGRTGGGEAFF. The chain joins TRBV6-5 to TRBJ1-1; 11 nucleotides agree with TRBD1. CDR3 length: 14 amino acids. The germline CDR1 and CDR2 sequences are MNHEY and SVGAGI. V was pared by 6 bases and J by 7 bases, with 7 bases of the junction left unmatched.

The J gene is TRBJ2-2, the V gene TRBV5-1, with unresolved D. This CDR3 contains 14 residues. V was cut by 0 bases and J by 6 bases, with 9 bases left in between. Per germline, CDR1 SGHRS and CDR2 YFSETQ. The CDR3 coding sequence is TGCGCCAGCAGCTTGGCCTCTGTAGCCGGGGAGCTGTTTTTT. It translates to CASSLASVAGELFF.

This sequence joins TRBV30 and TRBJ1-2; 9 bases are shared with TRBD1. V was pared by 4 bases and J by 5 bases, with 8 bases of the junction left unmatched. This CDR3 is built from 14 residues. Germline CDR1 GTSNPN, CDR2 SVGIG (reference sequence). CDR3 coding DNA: TGTGCCTGGAACCTTAGACAGGGGGAATATGGCTACACCTTC. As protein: CAWNLRQGEYGYTF.

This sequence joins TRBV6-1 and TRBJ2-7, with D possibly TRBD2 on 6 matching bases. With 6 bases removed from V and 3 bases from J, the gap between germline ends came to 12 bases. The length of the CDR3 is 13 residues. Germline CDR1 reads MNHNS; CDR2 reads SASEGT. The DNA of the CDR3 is TGTGCCAGCAGACGGGACTTAGACTACGAGCAGTACTTC. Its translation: CASRRDLDYEQYF.

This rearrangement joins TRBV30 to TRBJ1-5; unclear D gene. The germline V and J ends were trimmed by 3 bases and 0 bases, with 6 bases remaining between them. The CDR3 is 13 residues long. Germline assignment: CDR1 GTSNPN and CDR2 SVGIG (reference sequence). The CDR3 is CAWRAVSNQPQHF. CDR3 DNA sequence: TGTGCCTGGAGGGCGGTTAGCAATCAGCCCCAGCATTTT. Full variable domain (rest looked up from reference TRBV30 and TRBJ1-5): SQTIHQWPATLVQPVGSPLSLECTVEGTSNPNLYWYRQAAGRGLQLLFYSVGIGQISSEVPQNLSASRPQDRQFILSSKKLLLSDSGFYLCAWRAVSNQPQHFGDGTRLSIL.

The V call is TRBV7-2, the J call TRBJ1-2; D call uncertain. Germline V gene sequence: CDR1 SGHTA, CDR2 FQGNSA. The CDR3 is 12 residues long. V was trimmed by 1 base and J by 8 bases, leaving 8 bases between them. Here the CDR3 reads CASSLGAEGYTF. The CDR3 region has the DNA TGTGCCAGCAGCTTAGGCGCTGAGGGCTACACCTTC.

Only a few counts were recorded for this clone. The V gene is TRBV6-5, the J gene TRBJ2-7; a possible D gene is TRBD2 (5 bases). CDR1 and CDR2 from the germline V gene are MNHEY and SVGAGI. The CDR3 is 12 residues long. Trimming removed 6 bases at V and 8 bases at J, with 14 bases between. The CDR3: CASSYTSGKQYF. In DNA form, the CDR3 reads TGTGCCAGCAGCTATACATCCGGGAAGCAGTACTTC.

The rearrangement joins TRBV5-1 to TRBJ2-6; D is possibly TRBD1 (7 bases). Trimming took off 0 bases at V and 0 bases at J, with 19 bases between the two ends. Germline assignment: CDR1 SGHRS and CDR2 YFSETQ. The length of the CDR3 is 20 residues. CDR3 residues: CASSLAWRGHPSSGANVLTF. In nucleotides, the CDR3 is TGCGCCAGCAGCTTGGCCTGGAGGGGGCATCCTAGCTCTGGGGCCAACGTCCTGACTTTC.

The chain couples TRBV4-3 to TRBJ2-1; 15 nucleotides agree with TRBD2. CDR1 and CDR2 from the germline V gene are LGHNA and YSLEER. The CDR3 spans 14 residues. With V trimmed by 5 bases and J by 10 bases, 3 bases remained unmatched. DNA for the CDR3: TGCGCCAGCAGCAAGGGACTAGCGGGGGGAGAGCAGTTCTTC. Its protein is CASSKGLAGGEQFF.

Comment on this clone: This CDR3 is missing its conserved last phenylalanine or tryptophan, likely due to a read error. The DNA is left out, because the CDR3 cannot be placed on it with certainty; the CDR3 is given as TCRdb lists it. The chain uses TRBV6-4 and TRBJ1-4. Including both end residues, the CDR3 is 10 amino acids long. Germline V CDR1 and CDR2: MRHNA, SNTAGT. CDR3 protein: CASSPGEKSL.

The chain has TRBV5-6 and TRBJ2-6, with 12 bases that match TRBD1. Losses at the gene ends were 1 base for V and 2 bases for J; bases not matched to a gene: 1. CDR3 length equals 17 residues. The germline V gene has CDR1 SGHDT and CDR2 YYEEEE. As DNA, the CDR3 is TGTGCCAGCAGCTTGAGGGACAGGGGGCCTGGGGCCAACGTCCTGACTTTC. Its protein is CASSLRDRGPGANVLTF. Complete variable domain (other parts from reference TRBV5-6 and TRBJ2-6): DAGVTQSPTHLIKTRGQQVTLRCSPKSGHDTVSWYQQALGQGPQFIFQYYEEEERQRGNFPDRFSGHQFPNYSSELNVNALLLGDSALYLCASSLRDRGPGANVLTFGAGSRLTVL.

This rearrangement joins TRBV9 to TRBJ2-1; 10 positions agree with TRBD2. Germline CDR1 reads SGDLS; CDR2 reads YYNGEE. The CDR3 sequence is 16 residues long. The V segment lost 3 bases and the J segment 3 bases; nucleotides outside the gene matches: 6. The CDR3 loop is CASSGPSGSFYNEQFF. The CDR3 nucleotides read TGTGCCAGCAGCGGGCCTAGCGGGAGTTTCTACAATGAGCAGTTCTTC.

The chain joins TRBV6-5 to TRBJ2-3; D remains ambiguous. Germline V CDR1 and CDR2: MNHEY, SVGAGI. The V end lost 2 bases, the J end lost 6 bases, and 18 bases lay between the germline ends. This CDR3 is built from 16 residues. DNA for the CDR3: TGTGCCAGCAGTTACGGAGCGAGCTCAAAACTGGATACGCAGTATTTT. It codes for CASSYGASSKLDTQYF.

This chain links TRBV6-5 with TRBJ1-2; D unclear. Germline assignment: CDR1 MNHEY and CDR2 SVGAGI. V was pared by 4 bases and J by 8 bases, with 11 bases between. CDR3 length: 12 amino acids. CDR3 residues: CASSSRIRGYTF. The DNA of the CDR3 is TGTGCCAGCAGTTCCAGGATTAGAGGCTACACCTTC.

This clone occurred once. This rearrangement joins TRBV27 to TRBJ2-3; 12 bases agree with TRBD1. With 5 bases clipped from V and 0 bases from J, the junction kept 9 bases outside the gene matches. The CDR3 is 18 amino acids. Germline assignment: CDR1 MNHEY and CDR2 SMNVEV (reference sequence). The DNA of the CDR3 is TGTGCCAGCAGTGCCGCGGGGGACAGGGGGCCGAGCACAGATACGCAGTATTTT. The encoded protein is CASSAAGDRGPSTDTQYF.

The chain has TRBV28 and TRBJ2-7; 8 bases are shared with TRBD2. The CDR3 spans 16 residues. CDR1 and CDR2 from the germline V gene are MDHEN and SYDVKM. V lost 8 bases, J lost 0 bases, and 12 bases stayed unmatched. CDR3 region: CASAGMGREVSYEQYF. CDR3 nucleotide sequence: TGTGCCAGCGCGGGGATGGGGCGGGAGGTCTCCTACGAGCAGTACTTC.

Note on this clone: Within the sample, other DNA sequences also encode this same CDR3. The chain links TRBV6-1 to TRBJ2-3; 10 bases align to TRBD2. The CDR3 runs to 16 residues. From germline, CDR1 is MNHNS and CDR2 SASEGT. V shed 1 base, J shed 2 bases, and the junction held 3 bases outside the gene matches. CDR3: CASSEGLAGDTDTQYF. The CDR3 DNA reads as TGTGCCAGCAGTGAAGGCCTAGCGGGAGACACAGATACGCAGTATTTT.

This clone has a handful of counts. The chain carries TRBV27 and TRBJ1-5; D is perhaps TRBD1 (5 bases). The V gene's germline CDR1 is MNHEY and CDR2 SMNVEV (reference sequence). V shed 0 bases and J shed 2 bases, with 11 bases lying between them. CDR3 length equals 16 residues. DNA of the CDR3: TGTGCCAGCAGTTTATCGCTCCGGGGGGGCAATCAGCCCCAGCATTTT. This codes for CASSLSLRGGNQPQHF.

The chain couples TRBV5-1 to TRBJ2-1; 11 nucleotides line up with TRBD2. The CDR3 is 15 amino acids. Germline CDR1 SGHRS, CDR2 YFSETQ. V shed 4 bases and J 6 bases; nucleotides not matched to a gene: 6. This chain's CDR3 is CASSPGLAETNEQFF. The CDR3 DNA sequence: TGCGCCAGCAGCCCGGGACTAGCGGAGACCAATGAGCAGTTCTTC. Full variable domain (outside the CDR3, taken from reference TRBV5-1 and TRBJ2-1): KAGVTQTPRYLIKTRGQQVTLSCSPISGHRSVSWYQQTPGQGLQFLFEYFSETQRNKGNFPGRFSGRQFSNSRSEMNVSTLELGDSALYLCASSPGLAETNEQFFGPGTRLTVL.

The chain's CDR3 is CAISESKRNPQYF. As DNA, the CDR3 is TGTGCCATCAGTGAGTCTAAGCGGAACCCCCAGTACTTC. The chain employs TRBV10-3 and TRBJ2-5; the D gene is possibly TRBD2 (5 bases). The CDR3 runs 13 residues. Trimming shortened V by 0 bases and J by 9 bases, and 11 bases separated the two germline ends. CDR1 ENHRY and CDR2 SYGVKD come from the germline V gene.

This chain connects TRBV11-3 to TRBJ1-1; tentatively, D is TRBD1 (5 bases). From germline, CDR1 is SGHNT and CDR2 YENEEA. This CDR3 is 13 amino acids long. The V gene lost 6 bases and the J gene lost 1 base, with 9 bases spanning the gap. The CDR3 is CASRTDRNTEAFF. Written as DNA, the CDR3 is TGTGCCAGCAGGACTGACAGGAACACTGAAGCTTTCTTT.

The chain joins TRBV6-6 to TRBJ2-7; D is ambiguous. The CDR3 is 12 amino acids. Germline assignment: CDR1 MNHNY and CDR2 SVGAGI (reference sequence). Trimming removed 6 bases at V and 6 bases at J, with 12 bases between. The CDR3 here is CASRPTGTEQYF. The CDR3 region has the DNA TGTGCCAGCAGGCCTACCGGTACCGAGCAGTACTTC.

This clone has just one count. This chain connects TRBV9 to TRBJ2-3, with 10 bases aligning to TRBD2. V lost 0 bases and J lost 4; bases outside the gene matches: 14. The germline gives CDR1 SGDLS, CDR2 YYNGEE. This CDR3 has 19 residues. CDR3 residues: CASSVEAPPSGSHADTQYF. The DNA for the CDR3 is TGTGCCAGCAGCGTAGAGGCCCCTCCTAGCGGGAGTCACGCAGATACGCAGTATTTT.